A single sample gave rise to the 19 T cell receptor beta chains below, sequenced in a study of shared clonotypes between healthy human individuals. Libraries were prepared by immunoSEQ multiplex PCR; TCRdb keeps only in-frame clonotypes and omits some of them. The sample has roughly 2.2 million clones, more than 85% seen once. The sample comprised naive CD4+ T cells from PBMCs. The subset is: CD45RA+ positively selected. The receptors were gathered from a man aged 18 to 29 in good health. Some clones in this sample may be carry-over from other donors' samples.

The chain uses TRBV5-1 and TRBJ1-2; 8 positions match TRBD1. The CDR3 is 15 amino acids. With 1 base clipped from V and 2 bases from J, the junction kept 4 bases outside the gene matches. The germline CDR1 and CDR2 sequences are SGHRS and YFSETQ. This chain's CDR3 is CASSLTSGGNYGYTF. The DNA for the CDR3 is TGCGCCAGCAGCTTGACATCAGGGGGCAACTATGGCTACACCTTC.

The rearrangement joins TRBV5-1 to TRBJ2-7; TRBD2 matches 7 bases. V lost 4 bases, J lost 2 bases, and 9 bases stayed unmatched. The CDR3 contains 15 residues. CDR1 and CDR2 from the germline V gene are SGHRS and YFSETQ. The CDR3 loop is CASSLREVATYEQYF. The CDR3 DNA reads TGCGCCAGCAGCCTCCGGGAGGTTGCTACCTACGAGCAGTACTTC.

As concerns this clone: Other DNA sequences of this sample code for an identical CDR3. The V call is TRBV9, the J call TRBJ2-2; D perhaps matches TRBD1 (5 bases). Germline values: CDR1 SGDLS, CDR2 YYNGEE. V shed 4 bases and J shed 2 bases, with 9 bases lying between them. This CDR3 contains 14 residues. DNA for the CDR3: TGTGCCAGCAGCCAAGGGGTCAACACCGGGGAGCTGTTTTTT. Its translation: CASSQGVNTGELFF.

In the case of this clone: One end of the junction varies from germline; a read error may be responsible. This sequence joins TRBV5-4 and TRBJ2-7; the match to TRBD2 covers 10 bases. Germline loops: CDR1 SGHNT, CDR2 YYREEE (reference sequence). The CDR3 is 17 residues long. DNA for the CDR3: TGCGCCAGCAGCCAACATCCTAGCGGGAGATTGGCCTACGAGCAGTACTTC. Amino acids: CASSQHPSGRLAYEQYF.

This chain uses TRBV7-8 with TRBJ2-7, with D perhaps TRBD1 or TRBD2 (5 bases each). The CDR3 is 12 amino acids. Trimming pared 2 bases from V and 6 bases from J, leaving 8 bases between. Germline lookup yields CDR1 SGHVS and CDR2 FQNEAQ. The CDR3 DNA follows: TGTGCCAGCAGCTTATCGAGGGGCGAGCAGTACTTC. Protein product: CASSLSRGEQYF.

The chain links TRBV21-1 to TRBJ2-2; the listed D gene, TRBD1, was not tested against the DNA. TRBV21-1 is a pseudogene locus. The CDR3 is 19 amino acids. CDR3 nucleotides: TGTGCCAGCAGCAAATATCAGCAGGGGAAAAGGGTTAACACCGGGGAGCTGTTTTTT. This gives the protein CASSKYQQGKRVNTGELFF.

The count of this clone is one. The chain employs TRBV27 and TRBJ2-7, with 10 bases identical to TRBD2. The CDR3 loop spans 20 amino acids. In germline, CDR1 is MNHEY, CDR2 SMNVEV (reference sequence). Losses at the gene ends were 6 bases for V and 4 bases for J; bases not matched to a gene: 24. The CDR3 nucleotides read TGTGCCAGCAGCAGGACAGGGTACCCCTTCGAGCGGGAGGGTGTGTACGAGCAGTACTTC. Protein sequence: CASSRTGYPFEREGVYEQYF.

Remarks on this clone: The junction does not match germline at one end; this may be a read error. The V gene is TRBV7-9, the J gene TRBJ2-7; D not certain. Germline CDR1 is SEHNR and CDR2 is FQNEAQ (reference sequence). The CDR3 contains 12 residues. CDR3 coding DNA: TGTGCCAGCAGCTCTGACTCCCACGAGCAGTACTTC. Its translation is CASSSDSHEQYF.

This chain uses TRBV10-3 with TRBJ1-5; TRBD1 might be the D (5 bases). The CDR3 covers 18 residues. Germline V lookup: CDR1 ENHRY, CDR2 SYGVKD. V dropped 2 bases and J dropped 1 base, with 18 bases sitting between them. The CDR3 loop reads CAISETPHGTESNQPQHF. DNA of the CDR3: TGTGCCATCAGTGAGACACCCCACGGGACCGAAAGCAATCAGCCCCAGCATTTT.

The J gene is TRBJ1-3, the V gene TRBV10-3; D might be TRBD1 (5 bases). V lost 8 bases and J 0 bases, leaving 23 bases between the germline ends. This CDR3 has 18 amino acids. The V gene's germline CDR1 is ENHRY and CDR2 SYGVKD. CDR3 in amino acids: CAIALLRGGIYSGNTIYF. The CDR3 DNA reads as TGTGCCATCGCCCTCTTAAGGGGAGGGATCTACTCTGGAAACACCATATATTTT.

CDR3 sequence reads: CASSPGPTVGEQFF. The CDR3 DNA sequence: TGTGCCAGCAGCCCAGGTCCCACTGTAGGGGAGCAGTTCTTC. This chain connects TRBV5-4 to TRBJ2-1; D remains ambiguous. This CDR3 is built from 14 residues. Germline CDR1 SGHNT, CDR2 YYREEE (reference sequence). V was cut by 4 bases and J by 10 bases, with 18 bases left in between.

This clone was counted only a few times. CDR3 loop: CASSIEEGGEAFF. The CDR3 region has the DNA TGTGCCAGTAGTATCGAGGAAGGAGGTGAAGCTTTCTTT. The chain employs TRBV19 and TRBJ1-1; D uncertain. V lost 3 bases and J 7 bases, leaving 12 bases between the germline ends. Germline CDR1 LNHDA, CDR2 SQIVND (reference sequence). The CDR3 length is 13 residues.

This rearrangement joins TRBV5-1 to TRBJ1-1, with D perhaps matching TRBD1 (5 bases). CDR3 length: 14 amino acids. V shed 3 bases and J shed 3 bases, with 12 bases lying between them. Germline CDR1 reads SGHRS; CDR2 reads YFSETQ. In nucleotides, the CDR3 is TGCGCCAGCAGCTCACAGGTGGGTGACACTGAAGCTTTCTTT. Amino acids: CASSSQVGDTEAFF. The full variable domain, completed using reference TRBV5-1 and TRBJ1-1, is KAGVTQTPRYLIKTRGQQVTLSCSPISGHRSVSWYQQTPGQGLQFLFEYFSETQRNKGNFPGRFSGRQFSNSRSEMNVSTLELGDSALYLCASSSQVGDTEAFFGQGTRLTVV.

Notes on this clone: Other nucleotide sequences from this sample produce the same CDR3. The chain's CDR3 is CASSRGLAGAYEQYF. The CDR3 DNA reads TGCGCCAGCAGCCGGGGACTAGCGGGGGCCTACGAGCAGTACTTC. The chain couples TRBV4-3 to TRBJ2-7; 14 bases are shared with TRBD2. The length of the CDR3 is 15 residues. The junction had 1 base not matched to a gene; V was cut back by 4 bases and J by 2 bases. The V gene's germline CDR1 is LGHNA and CDR2 YSLEER.

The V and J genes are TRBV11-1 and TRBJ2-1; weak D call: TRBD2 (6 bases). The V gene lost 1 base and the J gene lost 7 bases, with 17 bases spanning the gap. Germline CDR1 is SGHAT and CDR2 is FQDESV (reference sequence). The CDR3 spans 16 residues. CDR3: CASSLGSGGGKNEQFF. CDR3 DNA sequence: TGTGCCAGCAGCTTAGGTTCAGGCGGCGGGAAGAATGAGCAGTTCTTC.

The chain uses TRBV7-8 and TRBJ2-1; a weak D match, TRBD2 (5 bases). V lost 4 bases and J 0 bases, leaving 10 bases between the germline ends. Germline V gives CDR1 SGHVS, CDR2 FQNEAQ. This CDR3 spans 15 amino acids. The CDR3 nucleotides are TGTGCCAGCAGCTCCCGGGGTGACTCCTACAATGAGCAGTTCTTC. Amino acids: CASSSRGDSYNEQFF.

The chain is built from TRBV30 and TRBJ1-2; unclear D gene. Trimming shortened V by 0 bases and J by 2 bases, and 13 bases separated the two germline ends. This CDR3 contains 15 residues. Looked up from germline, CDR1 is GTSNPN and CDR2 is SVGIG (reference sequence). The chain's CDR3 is CAWSVLRVQNYGYTF. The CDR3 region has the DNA TGTGCCTGGAGTGTACTTAGGGTACAAAACTATGGCTACACCTTC.

CDR3 protein: CASSLRGAGYEKLFF. The DNA of the CDR3 is TGTGCCAGCAGTTTACGTGGGGCAGGTTATGAAAAACTGTTTTTT. This chain joins TRBV27 and TRBJ1-4, with D maybe TRBD1 (5 bases). This CDR3 comprises 15 residues. CDR1 is MNHEY, CDR2 SMNVEV, per germline (reference sequence). Trimming removed 2 bases from V and 6 bases from J, with 13 bases in between.

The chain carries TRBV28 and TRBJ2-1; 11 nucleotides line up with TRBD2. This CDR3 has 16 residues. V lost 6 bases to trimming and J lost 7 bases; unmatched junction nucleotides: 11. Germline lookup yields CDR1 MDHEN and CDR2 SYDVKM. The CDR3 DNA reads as TGTGCCAGCAGGGGAATAGCGGGAGGGCTTAGAAATGAGCAGTTCTTC. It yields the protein CASRGIAGGLRNEQFF.